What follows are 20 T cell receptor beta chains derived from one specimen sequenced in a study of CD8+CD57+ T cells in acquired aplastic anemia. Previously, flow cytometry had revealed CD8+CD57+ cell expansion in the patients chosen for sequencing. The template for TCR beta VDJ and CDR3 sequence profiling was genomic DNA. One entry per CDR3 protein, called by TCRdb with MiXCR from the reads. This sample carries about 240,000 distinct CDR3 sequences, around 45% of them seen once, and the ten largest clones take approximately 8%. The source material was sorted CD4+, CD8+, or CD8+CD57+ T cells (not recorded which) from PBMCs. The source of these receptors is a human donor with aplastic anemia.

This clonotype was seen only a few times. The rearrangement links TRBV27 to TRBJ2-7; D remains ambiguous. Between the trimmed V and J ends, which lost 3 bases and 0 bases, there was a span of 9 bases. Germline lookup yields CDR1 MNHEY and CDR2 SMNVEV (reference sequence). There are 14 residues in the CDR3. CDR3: CASSFGASSYEQYF. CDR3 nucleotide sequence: TGTGCCAGCAGTTTTGGCGCGAGCTCCTACGAGCAGTACTTC.

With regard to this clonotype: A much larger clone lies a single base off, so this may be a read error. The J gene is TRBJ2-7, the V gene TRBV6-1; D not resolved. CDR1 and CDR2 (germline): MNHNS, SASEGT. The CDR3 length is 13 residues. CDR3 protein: CASSEGQFYEQCF. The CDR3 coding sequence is TGTGCCAGCAGTGAAGGCCAGTTCTACGAGCAGTGCTTC.

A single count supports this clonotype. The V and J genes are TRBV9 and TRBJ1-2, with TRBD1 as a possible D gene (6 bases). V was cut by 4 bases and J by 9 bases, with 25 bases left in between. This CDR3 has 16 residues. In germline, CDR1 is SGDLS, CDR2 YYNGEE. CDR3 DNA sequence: TGTGCCAGCAGCCCTACGGCGGACAGTAGCGATGGTCGCTACACCTTC. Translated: CASSPTADSSDGRYTF.

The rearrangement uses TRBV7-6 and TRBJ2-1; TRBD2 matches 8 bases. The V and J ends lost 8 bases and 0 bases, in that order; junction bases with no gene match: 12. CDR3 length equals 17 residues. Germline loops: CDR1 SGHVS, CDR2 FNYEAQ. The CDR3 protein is CASSPTLRGDSYNEQFF. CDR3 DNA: TGTGCCAGCTCGCCAACCTTGCGGGGGGACTCCTACAATGAGCAGTTCTTC.

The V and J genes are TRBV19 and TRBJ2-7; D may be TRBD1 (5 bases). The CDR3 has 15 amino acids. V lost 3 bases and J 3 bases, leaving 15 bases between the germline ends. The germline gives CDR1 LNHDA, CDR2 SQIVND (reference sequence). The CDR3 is CASSMSLGRDYEQYF. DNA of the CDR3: TGTGCCAGTAGTATGTCTCTGGGCAGGGACTACGAGCAGTACTTC.

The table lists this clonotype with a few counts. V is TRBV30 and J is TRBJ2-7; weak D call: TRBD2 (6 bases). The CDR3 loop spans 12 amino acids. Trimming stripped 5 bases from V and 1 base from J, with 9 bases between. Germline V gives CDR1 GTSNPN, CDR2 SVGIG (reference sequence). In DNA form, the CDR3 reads TGTGCCTGGGAACGGGAGTCCTACGAGCAGTACTTC. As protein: CAWERESYEQYF.

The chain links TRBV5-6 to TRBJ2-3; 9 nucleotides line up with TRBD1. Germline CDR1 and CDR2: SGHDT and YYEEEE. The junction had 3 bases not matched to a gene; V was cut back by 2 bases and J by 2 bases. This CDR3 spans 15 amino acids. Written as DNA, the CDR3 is TGTGCCAGCAGCTTCCGGGACAGGGCCACAGATACGCAGTATTTT. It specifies CASSFRDRATDTQYF. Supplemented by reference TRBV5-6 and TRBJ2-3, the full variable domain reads DAGVTQSPTHLIKTRGQQVTLRCSPKSGHDTVSWYQQALGQGPQFIFQYYEEEERQRGNFPDRFSGHQFPNYSSELNVNALLLGDSALYLCASSFRDRATDTQYFGPGTRLTVL.

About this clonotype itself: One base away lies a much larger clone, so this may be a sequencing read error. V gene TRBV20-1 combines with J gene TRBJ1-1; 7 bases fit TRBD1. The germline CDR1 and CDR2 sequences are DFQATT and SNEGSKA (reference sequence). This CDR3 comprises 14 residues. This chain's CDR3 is CRVPGGGVVAEAFF. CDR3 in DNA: TGCAGGGTGCCAGGGGGTGGGGTTGTTGCTGAAGCTTTCTTT.

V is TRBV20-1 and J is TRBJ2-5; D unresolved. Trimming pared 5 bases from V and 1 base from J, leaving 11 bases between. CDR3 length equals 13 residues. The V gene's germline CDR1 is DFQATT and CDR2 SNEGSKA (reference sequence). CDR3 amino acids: CSAATPLQETQYF. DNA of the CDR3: TGCAGTGCTGCCACACCGCTCCAAGAGACCCAGTACTTC.

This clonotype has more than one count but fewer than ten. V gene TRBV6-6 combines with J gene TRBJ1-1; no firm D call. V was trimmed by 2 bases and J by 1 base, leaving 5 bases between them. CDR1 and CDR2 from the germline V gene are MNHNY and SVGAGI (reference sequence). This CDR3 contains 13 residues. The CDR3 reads CASSYGWNTEAFF. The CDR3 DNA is TGTGCCAGCAGTTACGGCTGGAACACTGAAGCTTTCTTT.

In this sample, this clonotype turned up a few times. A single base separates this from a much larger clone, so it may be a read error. The CDR3 nucleotides are TGTGCCAGCAGCCCGCAGGGGACTAGTGTTCCCTACGAGCAGTACTTC. The encoded protein is CASSPQGTSVPYEQYF. V and J are TRBV5-4 and TRBJ2-7; TRBD2 agrees at 8 bases. The CDR3 is 16 amino acids. V lost 4 bases to trimming and J lost 2 bases; unmatched junction nucleotides: 11. The germline V gene has CDR1 SGHNT and CDR2 YYREEE (reference sequence).

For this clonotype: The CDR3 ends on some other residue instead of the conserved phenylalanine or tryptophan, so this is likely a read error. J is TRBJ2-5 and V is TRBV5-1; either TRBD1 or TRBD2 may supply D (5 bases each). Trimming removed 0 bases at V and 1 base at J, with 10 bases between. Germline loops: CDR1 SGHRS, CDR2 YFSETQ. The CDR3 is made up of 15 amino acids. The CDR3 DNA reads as TGCGCCAGCAGCTTGGCCGGGGCAGTCCAAGAGACCCAGTACTCC. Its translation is CASSLAGAVQETQYS.

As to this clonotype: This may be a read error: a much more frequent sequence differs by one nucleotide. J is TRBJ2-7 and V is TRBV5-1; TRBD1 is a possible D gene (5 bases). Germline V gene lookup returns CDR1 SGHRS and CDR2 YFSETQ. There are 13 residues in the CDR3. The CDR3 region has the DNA TGCGCCAACAGCCAAGACAGAAACTACGAGCAGTACTTC. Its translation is CANSQDRNYEQYF.

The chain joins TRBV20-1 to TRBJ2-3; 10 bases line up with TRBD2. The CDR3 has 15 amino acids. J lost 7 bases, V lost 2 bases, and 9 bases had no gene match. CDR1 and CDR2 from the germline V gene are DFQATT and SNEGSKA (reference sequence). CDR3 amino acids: CSARKESGRANTQYF. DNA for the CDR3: TGCAGTGCTAGAAAGGAAAGCGGGAGGGCAAATACGCAGTATTTT.

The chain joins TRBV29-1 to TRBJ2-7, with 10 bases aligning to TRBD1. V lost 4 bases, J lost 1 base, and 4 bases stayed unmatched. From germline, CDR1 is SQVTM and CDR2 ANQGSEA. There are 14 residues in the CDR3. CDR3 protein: CSVGGTGASYEQYF. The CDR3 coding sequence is TGCAGCGTTGGTGGGACAGGGGCGTCCTACGAGCAGTACTTC.

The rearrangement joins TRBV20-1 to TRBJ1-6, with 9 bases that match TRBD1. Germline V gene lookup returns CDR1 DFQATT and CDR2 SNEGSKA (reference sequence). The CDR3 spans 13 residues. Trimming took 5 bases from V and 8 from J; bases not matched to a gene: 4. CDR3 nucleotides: TGCAGTGCTTGGACAGGGGATCATTCACCCCTCCACTTT. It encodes CSAWTGDHSPLHF.

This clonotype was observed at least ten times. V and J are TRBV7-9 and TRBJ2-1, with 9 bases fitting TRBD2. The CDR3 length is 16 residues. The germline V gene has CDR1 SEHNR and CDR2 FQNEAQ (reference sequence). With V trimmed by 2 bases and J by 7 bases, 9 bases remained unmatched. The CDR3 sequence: CASSLSGGLFRNEQFF. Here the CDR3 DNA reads TGTGCCAGCAGCTTAAGCGGGGGGTTATTCCGAAATGAGCAGTTCTTC. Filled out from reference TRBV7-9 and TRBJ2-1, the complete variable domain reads DTGVSQNPRHKITKRGQNVTFRCDPISEHNRLYWYRQTLGQGPEFLTYFQNEAQLEKSRLLSDRFSAERPKGSFSTLEIQRTEQGDSAMYLCASSLSGGLFRNEQFFGPGTRLTVL.

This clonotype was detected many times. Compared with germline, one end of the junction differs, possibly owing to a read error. The CDR3 region has the DNA TGTGCCAGCAGCTCCCGGGACAGGGACCGAGGTAACTTC. It codes for CASSSRDRDRGNF. V is TRBV7-8 and J is TRBJ2-7; 9 bases match TRBD1. The germline CDR1 and CDR2 sequences are SGHVS and FQNEAQ. The CDR3 runs 13 residues. The variable domain in full, with the rest retrieved from reference TRBV7-8 and TRBJ2-7, is GAGVSQSPRYKVAKRGQDVALRCDPISGHVSLFWYQQALGQGPEFLTYFQNEAQLDKSGLPSDRFFAERPEGSVSTLKIQRTQQEDSAVYLCASSSRDRDRGNFGPGTRLTVT.

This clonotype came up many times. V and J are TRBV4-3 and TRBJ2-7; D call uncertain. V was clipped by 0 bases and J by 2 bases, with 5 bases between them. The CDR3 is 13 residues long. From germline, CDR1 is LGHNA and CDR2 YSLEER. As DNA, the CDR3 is TGCGCCAGCAGCCAAGACAGAACCTACGAGCAGTACTTC. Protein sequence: CASSQDRTYEQYF.

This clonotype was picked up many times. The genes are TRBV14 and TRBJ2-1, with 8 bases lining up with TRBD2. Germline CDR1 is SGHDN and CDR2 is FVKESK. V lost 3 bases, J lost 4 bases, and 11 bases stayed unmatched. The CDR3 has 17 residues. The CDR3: CASSHRGSGGMYNEQFF. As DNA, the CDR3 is TGTGCCAGCAGCCACAGAGGGAGCGGGGGAATGTACAATGAGCAGTTCTTC.